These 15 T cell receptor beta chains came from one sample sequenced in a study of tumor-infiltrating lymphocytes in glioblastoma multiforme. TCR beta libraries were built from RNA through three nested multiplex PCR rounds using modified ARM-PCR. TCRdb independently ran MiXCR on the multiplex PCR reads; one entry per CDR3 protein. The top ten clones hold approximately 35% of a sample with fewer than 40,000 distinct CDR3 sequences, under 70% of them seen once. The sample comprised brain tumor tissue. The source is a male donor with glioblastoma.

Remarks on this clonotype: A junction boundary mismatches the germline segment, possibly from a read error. This CDR3 reads CTSSLGGPRTDTQYF. Written as DNA, the CDR3 is TGCACCAGCAGCTTGGGGGGTCCCCGGACAGATACGCAGTATTTT. The chain is built from TRBV5-1 and TRBJ2-3; possibly TRBD2 for D (6 bases). This CDR3 contains 15 residues. CDR1 is SGHRS and CDR2 is YFSETQ in the germline V gene.

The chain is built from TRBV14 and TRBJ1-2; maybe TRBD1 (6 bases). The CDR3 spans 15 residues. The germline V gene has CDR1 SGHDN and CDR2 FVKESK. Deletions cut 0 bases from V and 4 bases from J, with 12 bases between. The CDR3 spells CASSQERGGTYGYTF. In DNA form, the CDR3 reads TGTGCCAGCAGCCAAGAGAGGGGGGGCACCTATGGCTACACCTTC.

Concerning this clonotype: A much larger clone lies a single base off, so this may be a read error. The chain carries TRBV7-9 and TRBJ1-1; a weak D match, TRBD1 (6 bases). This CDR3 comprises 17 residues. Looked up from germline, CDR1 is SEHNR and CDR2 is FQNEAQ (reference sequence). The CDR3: CTSSNVGGLLGNTEAFF. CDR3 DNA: TGTACCAGCAGCAATGTTGGGGGGCTGTTAGGGAACACTGAAGCTTTCTTT.

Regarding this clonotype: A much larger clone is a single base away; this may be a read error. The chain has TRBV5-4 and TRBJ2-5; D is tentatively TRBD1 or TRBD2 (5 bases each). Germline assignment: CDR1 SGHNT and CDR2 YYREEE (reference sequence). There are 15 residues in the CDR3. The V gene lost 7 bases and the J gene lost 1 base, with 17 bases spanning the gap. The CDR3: CASCYALGTQETQYF. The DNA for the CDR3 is TGTGCCAGCTGCTATGCCCTAGGGACCCAAGAGACCCAGTACTTC.

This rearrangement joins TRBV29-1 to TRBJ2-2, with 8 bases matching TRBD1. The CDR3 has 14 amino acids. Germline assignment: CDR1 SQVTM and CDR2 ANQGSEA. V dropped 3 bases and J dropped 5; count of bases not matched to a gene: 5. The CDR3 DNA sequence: TGCAGCGTTGAGAGGACAGGGATGACCGGGGAGCTGTTTTTT. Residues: CSVERTGMTGELFF.

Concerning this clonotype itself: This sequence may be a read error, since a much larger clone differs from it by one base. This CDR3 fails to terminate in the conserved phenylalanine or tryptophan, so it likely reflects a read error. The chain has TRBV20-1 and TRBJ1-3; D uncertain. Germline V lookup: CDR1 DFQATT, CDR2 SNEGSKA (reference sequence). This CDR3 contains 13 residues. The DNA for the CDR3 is TGCAGTGCTAGATGGGTTAGTGGAAGCACCATATATTCT. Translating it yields CSARWVSGSTIYS.

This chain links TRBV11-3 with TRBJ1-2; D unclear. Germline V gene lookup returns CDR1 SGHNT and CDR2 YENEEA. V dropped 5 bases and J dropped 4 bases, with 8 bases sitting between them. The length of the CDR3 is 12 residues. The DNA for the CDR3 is TGTGCCAGCAGCCAGGCTTCCTATGGCTACACCTTC. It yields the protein CASSQASYGYTF.

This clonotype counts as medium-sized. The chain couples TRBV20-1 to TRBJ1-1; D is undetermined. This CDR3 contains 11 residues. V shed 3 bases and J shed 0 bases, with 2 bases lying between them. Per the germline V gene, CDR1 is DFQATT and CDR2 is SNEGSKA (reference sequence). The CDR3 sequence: CSASLNTEAFF. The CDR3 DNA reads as TGCAGTGCTAGCCTGAACACTGAAGCTTTCTTT.

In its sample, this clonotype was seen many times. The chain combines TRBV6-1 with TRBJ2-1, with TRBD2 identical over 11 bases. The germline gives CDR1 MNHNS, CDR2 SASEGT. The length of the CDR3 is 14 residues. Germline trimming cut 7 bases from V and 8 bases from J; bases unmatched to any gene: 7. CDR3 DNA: TGTGCCAGCACCCGACTAGCGGGATTTGATGAGCAGTTCTTC. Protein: CASTRLAGFDEQFF.

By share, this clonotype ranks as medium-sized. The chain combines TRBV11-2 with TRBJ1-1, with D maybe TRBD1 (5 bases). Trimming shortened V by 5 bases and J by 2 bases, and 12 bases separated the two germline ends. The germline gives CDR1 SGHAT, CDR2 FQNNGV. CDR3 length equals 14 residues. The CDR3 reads CASSLDRHNTEAFF. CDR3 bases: TGTGCCAGCAGCCTTGACAGACATAACACTGAAGCTTTCTTT. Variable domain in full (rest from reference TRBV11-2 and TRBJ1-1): EAGVAQSPRYKIIEKRQSVAFWCNPISGHATLYWYQQILGQGPKLLIQFQNNGVVDDSQLPKDRFSAERLKGVDSTLKIQPAKLEDSAVYLCASSLDRHNTEAFFGQGTRLTVV.

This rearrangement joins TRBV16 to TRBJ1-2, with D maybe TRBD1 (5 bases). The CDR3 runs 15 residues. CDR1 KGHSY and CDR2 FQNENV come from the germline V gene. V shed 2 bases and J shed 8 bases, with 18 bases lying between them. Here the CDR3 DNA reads TGTGCCAGCAGCCAAACCGGCAGGGAAGTAGGCGGCTACACCTTC. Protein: CASSQTGREVGGYTF.

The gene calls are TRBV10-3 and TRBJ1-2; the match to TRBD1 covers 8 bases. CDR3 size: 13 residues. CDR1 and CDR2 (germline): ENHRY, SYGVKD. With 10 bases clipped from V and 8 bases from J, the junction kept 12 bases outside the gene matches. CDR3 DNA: TGTGCCACTTCCGGGACAGGAAGTAGCGGCTACACCTTC. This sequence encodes CATSGTGSSGYTF.

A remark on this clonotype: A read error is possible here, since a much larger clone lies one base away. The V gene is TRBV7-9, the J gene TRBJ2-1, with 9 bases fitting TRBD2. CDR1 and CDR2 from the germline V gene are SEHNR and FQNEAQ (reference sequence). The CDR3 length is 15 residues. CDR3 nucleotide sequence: TGTACCAGCAGCGAACTAGCGGGCGTAAACAATGAGCAGTTCTTC. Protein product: CTSSELAGVNNEQFF.

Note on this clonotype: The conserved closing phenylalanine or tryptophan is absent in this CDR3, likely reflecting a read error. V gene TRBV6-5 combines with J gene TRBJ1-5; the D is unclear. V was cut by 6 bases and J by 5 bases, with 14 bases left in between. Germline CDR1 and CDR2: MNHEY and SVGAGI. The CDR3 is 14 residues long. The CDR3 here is CASSPRRDDQPQHI. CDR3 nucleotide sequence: TGTGCCAGCAGCCCCCGCAGAGACGATCAGCCCCAGCATATT.

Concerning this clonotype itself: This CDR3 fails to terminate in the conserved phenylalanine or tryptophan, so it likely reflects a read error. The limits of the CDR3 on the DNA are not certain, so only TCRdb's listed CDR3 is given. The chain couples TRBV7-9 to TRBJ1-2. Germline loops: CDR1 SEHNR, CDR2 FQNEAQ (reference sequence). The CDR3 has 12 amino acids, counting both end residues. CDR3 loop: CASGGTAYGCTI.